The text below deals with one T cell receptor beta chain. The antigen remains unidentified. This sample is drawn from a study of cytomegalovirus exposure and HLA in healthy donors. Whole-study results and caveats: Sequencing likely generated an artifact that appeared as a cluster of highly shared sequence variants.

There are 16 residues in the CDR3. V shed 3 bases and J 4 bases; nucleotides not matched to a gene: 11. Germline V gene data show CDR1 as SGDLS and CDR2 as YYNGEE. The PCR was carried out with 60 Vbeta primers and 13 Jbeta primers. Sequencing was performed with immunoSEQ multiplex PCR; in TCRdb, only in-frame clones are kept and a portion is missing. The data show around 150,000 clones, around 83% seen once. The chain joins TRBV9 to TRBJ2-5; 8 bases map to TRBD2. This receptor was identified in a man aged 50 or older in good health and CMV-seropositive. Material: PBMCs. The CDR3 coding sequence is TGTGCCAGCAGCGCCCCGGGACTAGGATTTCGAGAGACCCAGTACTTC. As protein: CASSAPGLGFRETQYF. Full variable domain (outside the CDR3, taken from reference TRBV9 and TRBJ2-5): DSGVTQTPKHLITATGQRVTLRCSPRSGDLSVYWYQQSLDQGLQFLIQYYNGEERAKGNILERFSAQQFPDLHSELNLSSLELGDSALYFCASSAPGLGFRETQYFGPGTRLLVL.